Below are 31 T cell receptor beta chains sequenced from a single sample in a study of post-analysis software for immune sequencing data. Regarding the study as a whole: Elevated frequency relative to controls characterized roughly five TRBV segments in patients, TRBV5-6, TRBV5-1 and TRBV20-1 among them.

Unique molecular identifiers featured in each of the TCR beta cDNA libraries. TCRdb passed the PCR reads through MiXCR, listing each CDR3 protein once. The sample includes approximately 440,000 distinct CDR3 sequences, around 40% of them seen just once. These TCRs' antigens remain unknown. Sequencing used blood. The receptor source for this set is a girl between 10 and 17 years old with multiple sclerosis.

The chain uses TRBV20-1 and TRBJ2-1; D is uncertain. This CDR3 region has 16 residues. Deletions cut 1 base from V and 3 bases from J, with 16 bases between. CDR1 and CDR2 (germline): DFQATT, SNEGSKA (reference sequence). The CDR3 loop is CSARVLRASHYNEQFF. CDR3 in DNA: TGCAGTGCTAGAGTCCTCCGGGCGTCCCACTACAATGAGCAGTTCTTC.

This rearrangement joins TRBV7-3 to TRBJ2-7; D not certain. Trimming took off 5 bases at V and 1 base at J, with 27 bases between the two ends. The CDR3 covers 19 residues. The germline CDR1 and CDR2 sequences are SGHTA and FQGTGA. The DNA of the CDR3 is TGTGCCAGCAGCCTGACCCCCCACGTCCGAGACGCTGGGTCCTACGAGCAGTACTTC. Residues: CASSLTPHVRDAGSYEQYF.

The chain uses TRBV12-5 and TRBJ1-1; the D gene is possibly TRBD1 (6 bases). Trimming took off 1 base at V and 0 bases at J, with 12 bases between the two ends. CDR1 is LGHNT and CDR2 is FRNRAP in the germline V gene. The CDR3 is made up of 16 amino acids. CDR3 DNA sequence: TGTGCTAGTGGTTTGGAACAGGGTTCGGTGAACACTGAAGCTTTCTTT. Translation gives CASGLEQGSVNTEAFF.

The sample holds a few counts of this clonotype. The J gene is TRBJ2-3, the V gene TRBV6-4, with TRBD2 matching over 9 bases. V dropped 3 bases and J dropped 4; count of bases not matched to a gene: 2. Germline lookup yields CDR1 MRHNA and CDR2 SNTAGT. This CDR3 has 14 residues. The CDR3 here is CASSEGTSSDTQYF. The CDR3 DNA sequence: TGTGCCAGCAGTGAGGGGACTAGCTCAGATACGCAGTATTTT.

This chain uses TRBV19 with TRBJ1-5; no clear D gene. The CDR3 runs 12 residues. V shed 3 bases and J shed 7 bases, with 7 bases lying between them. Germline V lookup: CDR1 LNHDA, CDR2 SQIVND (reference sequence). The CDR3 is CASSMVRQPQHF. The DNA for the CDR3 is TGTGCCAGTAGTATGGTCCGGCAGCCCCAGCATTTT.

The chain recombines TRBV12-3 or TRBV12-4 with TRBJ2-3; 8 nucleotides agree with TRBD1. The V gene end was trimmed by 6 bases and the J gene end by 1 base; junction bases not matched to a gene: 3. The length of the CDR3 is 14 residues. The CDR3 DNA follows: TGTGCCAGCAGCATGACAGGGGGCACAGATACGCAGTATTTT. Residues: CASSMTGGTDTQYF.

V usage is TRBV11-2 and J usage is TRBJ2-2; TRBD2 agrees at 10 bases. Germline CDR1 is SGHAT and CDR2 is FQNNGV. This CDR3 comprises 15 residues. After removal of 4 bases from V and 1 base from J, the junction contained 0 bases not matched to a gene. CDR3: CASSWTSGNTGELFF. The CDR3 DNA is TGTGCCAGCAGCTGGACTAGCGGGAACACCGGGGAGCTGTTTTTT.

This sequence joins TRBV5-1 and TRBJ2-1, with TRBD2 matching over 8 bases. V lost 0 bases and J lost 4; bases outside the gene matches: 9. Germline V gene sequence: CDR1 SGHRS, CDR2 YFSETQ. This CDR3 is 17 amino acids long. CDR3 nucleotides: TGCGCCAGCAGCTTGGATCTAGCGGGCAAGGGGTACAATGAGCAGTTCTTC. This gives the protein CASSLDLAGKGYNEQFF.

The chain links TRBV10-2 to TRBJ2-1; D not certain. The V end lost 3 bases, the J end lost 11 bases, and 17 bases lay between the germline ends. The CDR3 sequence is 14 residues long. Looked up from germline, CDR1 is WSHSY and CDR2 is SAAADI. The chain's CDR3 is CASSEKNGEEKQFF. In DNA form, the CDR3 reads TGCGCCAGCAGTGAAAAGAATGGCGAAGAGAAGCAGTTCTTC.

V is TRBV5-5 and J is TRBJ2-5; tentative D call: TRBD1 (7 bases). CDR1 and CDR2 from the germline V gene are SGHKS and YYEKEE (reference sequence). This CDR3 has 13 amino acids. Trimming cost V 0 bases and J 11 bases, with 14 bases left between them. CDR3 in amino acids: CASSLGRGLEQYF. As DNA, the CDR3 is TGTGCCAGCAGCTTGGGGAGGGGGCTGGAGCAGTACTTC.

This clonotype was found a few times. V is TRBV6-6 and J is TRBJ2-5, with 8 bases matching TRBD2. The V and J ends lost 6 bases and 5 bases, in that order; junction bases with no gene match: 5. CDR3 length: 13 amino acids. From germline, CDR1 is MNHNY and CDR2 SVGAGI (reference sequence). The DNA of the CDR3 is TGTGCCAGCAGCCAGCGGGAGCAGGAGACCCAGTACTTC. Protein: CASSQREQETQYF.

This chain links TRBV28 with TRBJ2-7, with D unresolved. V was clipped by 2 bases and J by 3 bases, with 14 bases between them. This CDR3 has 15 amino acids. Germline CDR1 is MDHEN and CDR2 is SYDVKM. CDR3 in amino acids: CASSLRSIGDYEQYF. The DNA of the CDR3 is TGTGCCAGCAGTTTACGATCTATCGGAGACTACGAGCAGTACTTC. Full variable domain (remainder filled in from reference TRBV28 and TRBJ2-7): DVKVTQSSRYLVKRTGEKVFLECVQDMDHENMFWYRQDPGLGLRLIYFSYDVKMKEKGDIPEGYSVSREKKERFSLILESASTNQTSMYLCASSLRSIGDYEQYFGPGTRLTVT.

The chain links TRBV3-1 to TRBJ2-1; D unclear. Trimming took off 4 bases at V and 10 bases at J, with 14 bases between the two ends. CDR1 and CDR2 (germline): LGHDT, YNNKEL (reference sequence). This CDR3 contains 13 residues. The CDR3 bases are TGTGCCAGCAGCCCTAGTAGGGCAGGCGAGCAGTTCTTC. Protein: CASSPSRAGEQFF.

V and J are TRBV6-5 and TRBJ2-5; 7 bases map to TRBD1. The ends lost 4 bases at V and 3 bases at J; junction bases unmatched: 11. CDR1 is MNHEY and CDR2 is SVGAGI in the germline V gene. This CDR3 comprises 16 residues. The CDR3 loop reads CASSSPREGGEETQYF. The CDR3 region has the DNA TGTGCCAGCAGTTCCCCCCGGGAAGGGGGCGAAGAGACCCAGTACTTC.

This sequence joins TRBV12-3 or TRBV12-4 and TRBJ1-5; perhaps TRBD1 as D (6 bases). The CDR3 contains 14 residues. V was shortened by 6 bases and J by 3 bases, with 12 bases between the two germline ends. Here the CDR3 reads CASSTGASNQPQHF. The CDR3, as DNA: TGTGCCAGCAGCACGGGGGCGTCCAATCAGCCCCAGCATTTT.

This clonotype turned up a few times. V is TRBV25-1 and J is TRBJ2-5; D uncertain. CDR1 and CDR2 (germline): MGHDK, SYGVNS. V dropped 2 bases and J dropped 6 bases, with 7 bases sitting between them. The CDR3 runs to 12 residues. CDR3 nucleotides: TGTGCCAGCAGTGAACCCGGGCAGACCCAGTACTTC. It is translated as CASSEPGQTQYF.

The CDR3 region is CASSLVVNNYGYTF. In DNA, the CDR3 is TGTGCCAGCAGCTTAGTCGTTAATAACTATGGCTACACCTTC. The chain has TRBV7-9 and TRBJ1-2; no definite D call. The CDR3 runs 14 residues. Per the germline V gene, CDR1 is SEHNR and CDR2 is FQNEAQ (reference sequence). Trimming shortened V by 1 base and J by 1 base, and 7 bases separated the two germline ends.

The chain couples TRBV12-3 or TRBV12-4 to TRBJ1-5; no clear D gene. Trimming pared 3 bases from V and 2 bases from J, leaving 8 bases between. The CDR3 runs 14 residues. CDR3 DNA sequence: TGTGCCAGCAGTTTTTGGGGTCGCAATCAGCCCCAGCATTTT. Amino acids: CASSFWGRNQPQHF.

This clonotype has a single count. V and J are TRBV5-1 and TRBJ2-1; 10 bases align to TRBD2. This CDR3 spans 17 amino acids. Germline values: CDR1 SGHRS, CDR2 YFSETQ. The V and J ends lost 3 bases and 6 bases, in that order; junction bases with no gene match: 12. The CDR3 DNA sequence: TGCGCCAGCAGCTCATATCAAACTAGCGGGGAGGGCAATGAGCAGTTCTTC. Translation: CASSSYQTSGEGNEQFF.

The gene calls are TRBV4-2 and TRBJ1-4; maybe TRBD1 (5 bases). Deletions cut 0 bases from V and 12 bases from J, with 14 bases between. CDR1 and CDR2 (germline): LGHNA, YNFKEQ. The length of the CDR3 is 14 residues. The CDR3 region is CASSQDFGGMELFF. DNA for the CDR3: TGTGCCAGCAGCCAAGATTTCGGGGGTATGGAACTGTTTTTT.

V usage is TRBV7-9 and J usage is TRBJ1-3, with TRBD1 as a possible D gene (6 bases). Trimming removed 5 bases from V and 0 bases from J, with 11 bases in between. The germline gives CDR1 SEHNR, CDR2 FQNEAQ (reference sequence). This CDR3 region has 15 residues. CDR3 coding DNA: TGTGCCAGCAGCCGCTGGACAGACTCTGGAAACACCATATATTTT. Translation gives CASSRWTDSGNTIYF.

V gene TRBV6-5 combines with J gene TRBJ2-5; 7 bases are a match to TRBD2. The germline CDR1 and CDR2 sequences are MNHEY and SVGAGI. The CDR3 loop spans 14 amino acids. V gave up 2 bases and J gave up 5 bases; unmatched junction bases: 5. CDR3 nucleotides: TGTGCCAGCAGTTACGGGGGGGGGACGGAGACCCAGTACTTC. Translating it yields CASSYGGGTETQYF.

This clonotype was detected a few times. V gene TRBV7-9 combines with J gene TRBJ2-5; the D gene is possibly TRBD1 (6 bases). CDR1 is SEHNR, CDR2 FQNEAQ, per germline (reference sequence). The CDR3 extends over 15 amino acids. Trimming left V 0 bases short and J 2 bases short, with 10 bases between. DNA for the CDR3: TGTGCCAGCAGCTTAGCTAGAGGACAGCAAGAGACCCAGTACTTC. Protein: CASSLARGQQETQYF.

The chain recombines TRBV20-1 with TRBJ1-5, with TRBD1 as a possible D gene (6 bases). The length of the CDR3 is 17 residues. Germline lookup yields CDR1 DFQATT and CDR2 SNEGSKA (reference sequence). Trimming took off 0 bases at V and 4 bases at J, with 19 bases between the two ends. As DNA, the CDR3 is TGCAGTGCTAGAGATCGGCTTGGACAGCCCTTAAATCAGCCCCAGCATTTT. Translating it yields CSARDRLGQPLNQPQHF.

The chain joins TRBV6-2 or TRBV6-3 to TRBJ2-7; TRBD1 aligns across 7 bases. This CDR3 is built from 18 residues. Per germline, CDR1 MNHEY and CDR2 SVGEGT. J lost 2 bases, V lost 2 bases, and 15 bases had no gene match. This CDR3 reads CASSYDRKRTGPPYEQYF. Written as DNA, the CDR3 is TGTGCCAGCAGTTACGACCGTAAGAGGACAGGCCCCCCCTACGAGCAGTACTTC.

The chain is built from TRBV12-3 or TRBV12-4 and TRBJ2-1; D is perhaps TRBD1 or TRBD2 (5 bases each). V shed 3 bases and J shed 5 bases, with 11 bases lying between them. The CDR3 spans 14 residues. The CDR3 region has the DNA TGTGCCAGCAGTTTGATTCGAGGGGACAATGAGCAGTTCTTC. Translated: CASSLIRGDNEQFF.

The chain carries TRBV18 and TRBJ1-1; unclear D gene. CDR3 size: 13 residues. Germline V gene data show CDR1 as KGHSH and CDR2 as LQKENI. V dropped 1 base and J dropped 2 bases, with 5 bases sitting between them. CDR3 bases: TGTGCCAGCTCACCACTCACTAACACTGAAGCTTTCTTT. Encoded protein: CASSPLTNTEAFF. The full variable domain, its missing parts supplied by reference TRBV18 and TRBJ1-1, is NAGVMQNPRHLVRRRGQEARLRCSPMKGHSHVYWYRQLPEEGLKFMVYLQKENIIDESGMPKERFSAEFPKEGPSILRIQQVVRGDSAAYFCASSPLTNTEAFFGQGTRLTVV.

The chain combines TRBV20-1 with TRBJ2-5, with D perhaps being TRBD1 or TRBD2 (6 bases each). CDR1 and CDR2 (germline): DFQATT, SNEGSKA (reference sequence). Trimming shortened V by 3 bases and J by 5 bases, and 13 bases separated the two germline ends. The length of the CDR3 is 13 residues. Here the CDR3 DNA reads TGCAGTGCTAGTCCGGGGGCTAGTGAGACCCAGTACTTC. Protein product: CSASPGASETQYF.

The chain has TRBV25-1 and TRBJ2-5; possible D gene TRBD1, 5 bases. This CDR3 contains 15 residues. CDR1 is MGHDK, CDR2 SYGVNS, per germline. The germline V and J ends were trimmed by 2 bases and 1 base, with 11 bases remaining between them. The CDR3 spells CASSEGQGLQETQYF. CDR3 DNA sequence: TGTGCCAGCAGTGAAGGGCAGGGCCTCCAAGAGACCCAGTACTTC.

The CDR3 bases are TGCGCCAGCAGCTCGGGGGCTGGGGCCAACGTCCTGACTTTC. Amino acid sequence: CASSSGAGANVLTF. The chain uses TRBV5-1 and TRBJ2-6, with D perhaps TRBD2 (6 bases). Trimming stripped 3 bases from V and 2 bases from J, with 6 bases between. The CDR3 has 14 amino acids. Germline assignment: CDR1 SGHRS and CDR2 YFSETQ.

This clonotype has a handful of counts. The chain is built from TRBV28 and TRBJ2-6, with TRBD1 matching 8 bases. V lost 3 bases and J lost 0; bases outside the gene matches: 1. The CDR3 loop spans 16 amino acids. The V gene's germline CDR1 is MDHEN and CDR2 SYDVKM. CDR3 amino acids: CASSLGQVSGANVLTF. Written as DNA, the CDR3 is TGTGCCAGCAGTTTGGGACAGGTCTCTGGGGCCAACGTCCTGACTTTC.